This TCR beta chain derives from a study of cytomegalovirus exposure and HLA in healthy donors. This clone has more than one count but fewer than ten. The PCR had 60 Vbeta and 13 Jbeta primers. Measured with immunoSEQ multiplex PCR; TCRdb has only the in-frame clones, and not every one. The sample contains approximately 130,000 clones, roughly 80% of which appear only once. Germline-derived CDR1 and CDR2 are MDHEN and SYDVKM. Trimming stripped 7 bases from V and 1 base from J, with 14 bases between. CDR3 size: 15 residues. The sequenced sample consisted of PBMCs. This receptor was identified in a woman in her fifties or sixties in good health and CMV-seropositive. This chain joins TRBV28 and TRBJ1-3; D is unresolved. CDR3 DNA sequence: TGTGCCAGCAACCCCCCGGGGAGGTCTGGAAACACCATATATTTT. Translating gives CASNPPGRSGNTIYF.